This passage covers 5 T cell receptor beta chains from one sample sequenced in a study of regulatory T cells in long-lasting Graves disease. Sample time point: newly diagnosed GD, antithyroid drugs for less than 3 months. The TCR library used RNA extracted from PBMCs. For TCR beta, libraries came from iRepertoire HTBI primers and Arm-PCR of CDR3 regions. TCRdb itself ran the multiplex PCR reads through MiXCR, one entry per CDR3 protein. Seen here are about 500,000 distinct CDR3 sequences, 9.5% to 15% observed once, and the top ten hold around 9.3%. This sample also appeared in a second study, on T cells in Graves' hyperthyroidism and ophthalmopathy.

Sequencing was performed on peripheral blood mononuclear cells (PBMCs), taken at new diagnosis, from a patient treated with antithyroid drugs. These receptors all come from a woman aged 25 to 45 with Graves disease.

This clonotype was seen at least ten times. CDR3 amino acids: CASSLIRGLYEQYF. CDR3 nucleotides: TGTGCCAGCAGCTTAATTAGGGGTCTCTACGAGCAGTACTTC. The chain uses TRBV11-2 and TRBJ2-7; the D gene is possibly TRBD1 (5 bases). Trimming removed 2 bases at V and 3 bases at J, with 11 bases between. The CDR3 has 14 residues. Germline loops: CDR1 SGHAT, CDR2 FQNNGV.

There are many counts of this clonotype. The rearrangement joins TRBV7-3 to TRBJ1-1, with 8 nucleotides matching TRBD1. The length of the CDR3 is 15 residues. Trimming removed 3 bases from V and 3 bases from J; junction bases left unmatched: 6. Looked up from germline, CDR1 is SGHTA and CDR2 is FQGTGA. The CDR3, as DNA: TGTGCCAGCAGCTTGACCAGGGGGCTTGACACTGAAGCTTTCTTT. It translates to CASSLTRGLDTEAFF.

This clonotype came up many times. The chain uses TRBV20-1 and TRBJ1-1, with TRBD1 matching 7 bases. Germline V gene data show CDR1 as DFQATT and CDR2 as SNEGSKA (reference sequence). The CDR3 is 15 amino acids. Trimming removed 5 bases from V and 7 bases from J; junction bases left unmatched: 16. This CDR3 is CSAPVRDSFTFEAFF. DNA of the CDR3: TGCAGTGCTCCGGTCCGGGACAGCTTCACGTTTGAAGCTTTCTTT.

This clonotype was seen ten or more times. The chain is built from TRBV10-3 and TRBJ1-5; D is ambiguous. CDR1 and CDR2 from the germline V gene are ENHRY and SYGVKD. CDR3 size: 13 residues. Trimming removed 0 bases from V and 7 bases from J, with 7 bases in between. This chain's CDR3 is CAISESTRQPQHF. CDR3 in DNA: TGTGCCATCAGTGAGTCGACTCGGCAGCCCCAGCATTTT.

This clonotype has at least ten counts. The chain links TRBV6-1 to TRBJ2-3; maybe TRBD2 (6 bases). With 6 bases removed from V and 9 bases from J, the gap between germline ends came to 25 bases. Per germline, CDR1 MNHNS and CDR2 SASEGT. This CDR3 has 16 amino acids. CDR3 nucleotides: TGTGCCAGCAGACTGCAAGCGGGTGAGGGGCCCGGGACGCAGTATTTT. This encodes CASRLQAGEGPGTQYF.